This T cell receptor (beta chain) was documented in a study of T cells after posttransplantation cyclophosphamide. Overall study findings and caveats: Recipient CMV seropositivity and CMV reactivation strongly tracked TRB clonality.

This clone came up once. Its specificity is not known. Only in-frame clones appear in the TCRdb table, and some are missing; sequencing was by immunoSEQ multiplex PCR. The table lists tens of thousands of clones, roughly 90% of them singletons. Per germline, CDR1 MDHEN and CDR2 SYDVKM. The ends lost 0 bases at V and 2 bases at J; junction bases unmatched: 2. The CDR3 covers 15 residues. Control samples came 1 year after myeloablative marrow transplants with methotrexate plus calcineurin inhibitor. J is TRBJ2-7 and V is TRBV28; 9 bases agree with TRBD1. This clonotype was obtained from a female patient in her forties or fifties who received an allogeneic stem cell transplant from an unrelated donor, was CMV-positive, and had chronic GVHD only. A subset of T cells may come from the graft donor. Sequencing used PBMCs, obtained after an allogeneic stem cell transplant with a calcineurin inhibitor and methotrexate. CDR3 nucleotide sequence: TGTGCCAGCAGTTTATGGGGGACAGGGCCCTACGAGCAGTACTTC. Translated: CASSLWGTGPYEQYF. The full variable domain, with the rest looked up from reference TRBV28 and TRBJ2-7, is DVKVTQSSRYLVKRTGEKVFLECVQDMDHENMFWYRQDPGLGLRLIYFSYDVKMKEKGDIPEGYSVSREKKERFSLILESASTNQTSMYLCASSLWGTGPYEQYFGPGTRLTVT.